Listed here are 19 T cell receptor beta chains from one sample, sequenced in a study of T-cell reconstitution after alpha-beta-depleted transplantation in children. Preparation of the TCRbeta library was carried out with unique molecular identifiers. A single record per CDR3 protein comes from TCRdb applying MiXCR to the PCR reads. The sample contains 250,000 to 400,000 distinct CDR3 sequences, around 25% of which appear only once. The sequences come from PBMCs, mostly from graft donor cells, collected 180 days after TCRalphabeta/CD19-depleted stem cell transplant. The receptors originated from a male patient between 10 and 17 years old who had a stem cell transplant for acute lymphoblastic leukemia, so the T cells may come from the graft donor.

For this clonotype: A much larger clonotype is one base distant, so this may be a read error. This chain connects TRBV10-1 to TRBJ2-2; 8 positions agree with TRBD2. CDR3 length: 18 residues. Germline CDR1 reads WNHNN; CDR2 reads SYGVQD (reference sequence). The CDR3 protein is CASSRLAGGPWGTRELFF. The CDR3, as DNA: TGCGCCAGCTCCAGGCTCGCGGGAGGCCCCTGGGGCACCAGGGAGCTGTTTTTT.

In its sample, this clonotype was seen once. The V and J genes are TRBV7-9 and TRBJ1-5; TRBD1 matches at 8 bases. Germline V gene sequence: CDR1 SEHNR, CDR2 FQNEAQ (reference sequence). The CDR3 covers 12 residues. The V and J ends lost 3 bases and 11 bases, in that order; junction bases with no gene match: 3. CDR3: CASSFGDRTQHF. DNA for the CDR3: TGTGCCAGCAGCTTCGGGGACAGGACCCAGCATTTT.

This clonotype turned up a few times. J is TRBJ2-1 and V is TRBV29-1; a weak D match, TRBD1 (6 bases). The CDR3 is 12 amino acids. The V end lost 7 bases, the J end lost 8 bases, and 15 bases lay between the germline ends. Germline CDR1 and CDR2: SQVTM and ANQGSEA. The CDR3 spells CSGTTGFDEQFF. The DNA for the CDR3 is TGCAGCGGTACTACAGGGTTCGATGAGCAGTTCTTC.

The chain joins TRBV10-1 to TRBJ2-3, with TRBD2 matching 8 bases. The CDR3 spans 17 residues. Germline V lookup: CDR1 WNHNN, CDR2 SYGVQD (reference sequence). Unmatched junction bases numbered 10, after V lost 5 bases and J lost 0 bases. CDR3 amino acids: CASSSQRELTSTDTQYF. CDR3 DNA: TGCGCCAGCAGTTCGCAGCGGGAGCTGACTAGCACAGATACGCAGTATTTT.

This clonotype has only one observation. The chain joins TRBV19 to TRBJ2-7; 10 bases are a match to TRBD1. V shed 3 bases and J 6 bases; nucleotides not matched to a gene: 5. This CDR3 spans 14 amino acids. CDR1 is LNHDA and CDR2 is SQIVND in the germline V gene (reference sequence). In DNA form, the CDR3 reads TGTGCCAGTAGTATCGCCGGGACAGGGGTCGAGCAGTACTTC. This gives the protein CASSIAGTGVEQYF.

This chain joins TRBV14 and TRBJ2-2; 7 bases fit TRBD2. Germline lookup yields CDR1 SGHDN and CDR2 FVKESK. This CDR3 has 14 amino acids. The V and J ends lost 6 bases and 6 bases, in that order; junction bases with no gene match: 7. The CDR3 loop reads CASSPMTSPGELFF. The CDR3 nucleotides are TGTGCCAGCAGTCCAATGACTAGCCCCGGGGAGCTGTTTTTT.

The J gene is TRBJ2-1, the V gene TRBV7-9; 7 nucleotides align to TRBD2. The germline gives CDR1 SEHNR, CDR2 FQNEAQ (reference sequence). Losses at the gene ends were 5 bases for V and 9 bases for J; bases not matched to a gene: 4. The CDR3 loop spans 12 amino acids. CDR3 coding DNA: TGTGCCAGCAGCAAAAGCGGGATTGAGCAGTTCTTC. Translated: CASSKSGIEQFF.

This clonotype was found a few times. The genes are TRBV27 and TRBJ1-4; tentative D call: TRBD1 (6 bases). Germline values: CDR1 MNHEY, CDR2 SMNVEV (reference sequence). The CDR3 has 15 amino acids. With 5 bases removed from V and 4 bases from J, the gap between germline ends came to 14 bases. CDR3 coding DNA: TGTGCCAGCAGTATCGCCGGGACATATAATGAAAAACTGTTTTTT. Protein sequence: CASSIAGTYNEKLFF.

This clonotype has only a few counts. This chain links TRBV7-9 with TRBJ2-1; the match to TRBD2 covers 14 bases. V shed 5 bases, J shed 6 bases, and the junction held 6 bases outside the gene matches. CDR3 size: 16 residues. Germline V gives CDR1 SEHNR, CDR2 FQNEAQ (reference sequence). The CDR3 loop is CASSPRLAGGANEQFF. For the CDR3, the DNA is TGTGCCAGCAGCCCCCGACTAGCGGGAGGGGCCAATGAGCAGTTCTTC. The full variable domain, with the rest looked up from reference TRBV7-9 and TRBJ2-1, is DTGVSQNPRHKITKRGQNVTFRCDPISEHNRLYWYRQTLGQGPEFLTYFQNEAQLEKSRLLSDRFSAERPKGSFSTLEIQRTEQGDSAMYLCASSPRLAGGANEQFFGPGTRLTVL.

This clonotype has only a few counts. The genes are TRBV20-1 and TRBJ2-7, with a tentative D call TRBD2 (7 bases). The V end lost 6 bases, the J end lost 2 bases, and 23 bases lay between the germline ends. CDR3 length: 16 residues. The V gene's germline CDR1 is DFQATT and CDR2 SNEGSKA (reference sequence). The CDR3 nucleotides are TGCAGTGCGCCTCCCGGATGGGCGGGGGCGGCCTACGAGCAGTACTTC. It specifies CSAPPGWAGAAYEQYF.

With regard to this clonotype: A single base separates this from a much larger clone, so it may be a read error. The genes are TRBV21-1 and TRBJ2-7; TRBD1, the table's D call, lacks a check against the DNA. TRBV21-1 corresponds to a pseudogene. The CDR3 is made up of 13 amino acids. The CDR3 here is CASIKLGAGEQYF. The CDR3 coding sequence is TGTGCCAGCATCAAGCTGGGGGCCGGGGAGCAGTACTTC.

The DNA for the CDR3 is TGTGCCAGCAGCTTGGGAGGACAGGGATTCTACGAGCAGTACTTC. The encoded protein is CASSLGGQGFYEQYF. The chain combines TRBV5-6 with TRBJ2-7, with 8 bases aligning to TRBD1. The CDR3 is 15 residues long. In germline, CDR1 is SGHDT, CDR2 YYEEEE. V trimming: 0 bases; J trimming: 3 bases; junction bases outside the gene matches: 5. The complete variable domain, with remaining parts taken from reference TRBV5-6 and TRBJ2-7, reads DAGVTQSPTHLIKTRGQQVTLRCSPKSGHDTVSWYQQALGQGPQFIFQYYEEEERQRGNFPDRFSGHQFPNYSSELNVNALLLGDSALYLCASSLGGQGFYEQYFGPGTRLTVT.

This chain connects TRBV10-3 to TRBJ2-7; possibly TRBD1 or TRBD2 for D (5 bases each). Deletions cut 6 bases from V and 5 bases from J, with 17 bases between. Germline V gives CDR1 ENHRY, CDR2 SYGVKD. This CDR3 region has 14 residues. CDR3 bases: TGTGCCATCAGACCGGGACCGCAGGGCGACGAGCAGTACTTC. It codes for CAIRPGPQGDEQYF.

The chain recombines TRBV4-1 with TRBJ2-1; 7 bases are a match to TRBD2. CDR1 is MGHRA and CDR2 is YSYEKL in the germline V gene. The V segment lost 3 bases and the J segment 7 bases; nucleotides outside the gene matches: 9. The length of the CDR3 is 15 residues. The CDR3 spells CASSHPGTTWNEQFF. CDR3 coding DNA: TGCGCCAGCAGCCACCCTGGGACTACTTGGAATGAGCAGTTCTTC.

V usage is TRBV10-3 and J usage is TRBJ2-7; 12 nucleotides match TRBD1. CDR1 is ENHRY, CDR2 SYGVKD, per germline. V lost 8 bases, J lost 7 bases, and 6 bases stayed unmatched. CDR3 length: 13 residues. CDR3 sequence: CAIGGQGAGEQYF. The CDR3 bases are TGTGCCATCGGGGGACAGGGGGCAGGGGAGCAGTACTTC.

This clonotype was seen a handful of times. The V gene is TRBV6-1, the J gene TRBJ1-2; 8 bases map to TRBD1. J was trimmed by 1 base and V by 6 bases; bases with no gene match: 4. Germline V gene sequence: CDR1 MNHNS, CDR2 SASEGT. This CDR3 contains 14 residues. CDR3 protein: CASRKQGGNYGYTF. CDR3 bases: TGTGCCAGCAGAAAACAGGGGGGTAACTATGGCTACACCTTC.

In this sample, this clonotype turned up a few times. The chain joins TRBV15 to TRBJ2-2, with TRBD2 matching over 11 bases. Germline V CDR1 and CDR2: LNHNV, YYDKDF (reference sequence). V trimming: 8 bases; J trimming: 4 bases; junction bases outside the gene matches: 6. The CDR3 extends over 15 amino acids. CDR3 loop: CATDTSGGRTGELFF. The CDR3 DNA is TGTGCCACCGATACTAGCGGGGGTCGCACCGGGGAGCTGTTTTTT.

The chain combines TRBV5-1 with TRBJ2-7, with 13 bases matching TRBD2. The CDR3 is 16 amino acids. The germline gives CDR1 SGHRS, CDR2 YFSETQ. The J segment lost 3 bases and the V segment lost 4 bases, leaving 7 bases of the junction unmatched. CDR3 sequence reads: CASSGGTSGIFYEQYF. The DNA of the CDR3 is TGCGCCAGCAGCGGCGGGACTAGCGGGATTTTCTACGAGCAGTACTTC. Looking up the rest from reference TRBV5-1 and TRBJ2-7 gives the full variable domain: KAGVTQTPRYLIKTRGQQVTLSCSPISGHRSVSWYQQTPGQGLQFLFEYFSETQRNKGNFPGRFSGRQFSNSRSEMNVSTLELGDSALYLCASSGGTSGIFYEQYFGPGTRLTVT.

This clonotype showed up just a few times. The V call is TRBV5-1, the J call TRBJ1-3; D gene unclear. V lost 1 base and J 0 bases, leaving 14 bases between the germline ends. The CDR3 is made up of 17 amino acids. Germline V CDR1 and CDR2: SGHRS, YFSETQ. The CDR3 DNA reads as TGCGCCAGCAGCTTGATCGGCAGGACGAGCTCTGGAAACACCATATATTTT. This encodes CASSLIGRTSSGNTIYF.